This is a list of T cell receptor beta chains from one sample in a study of early T cells in non-severe SARS-CoV-2 infection. From the 5' RACE reads, TCRdb called clonotypes with MiXCR, one entry per CDR3 protein. The sample has tens of thousands of distinct CDR3 sequences, 16% seen once; the top ten hold approximately 5.1%. This specimen was whole blood, taken at baseline. Receptors originate from an adult who was a healthcare worker with PCR-confirmed SARS-CoV-2 infection or an uninfected control (not recorded which). Both conserved end residues are part of each CDR3. Each record gives: D gene, CDR3 length, J gene, V gene, clone size, CDR3 protein. D genes are given only for firm matches. Size values are once, few and many counts, or a class for expanded clones, and some rows have none.

NA,14,TRBJ2-1,TRBV28,NA,CASSLRNTNNEQFF
TRBD2,17,TRBJ2-1,TRBV6-5,few,CASSYRGLAGSYNEQFF
NA,15,TRBJ2-1,TRBV27,few,CASKNRLLENNEQFF
NA,14,TRBJ2-7,TRBV11-3,NA,CASSERQITYEQYF
TRBD1,14,TRBJ1-1,TRBV20-1,few,CSARKGAGDTEAFF
TRBD2,14,TRBJ2-7,TRBV15,many,CATSRGLALYEQYF
NA,16,TRBJ2-3,TRBV20-1,NA,CSARDPGGSSTDTQYF
NA,14,TRBJ2-5,TRBV20-1,NA,CSARGAGRSETQYF
TRBD1,14,TRBJ2-7,TRBV12-3/TRBV12-4,NA,CASSPTGISGEQYF
TRBD2,15,TRBJ2-1,TRBV5-4,few,CASSLLAGGPHEQFF
NA,14,TRBJ1-5,TRBV30,many,CAWSKGSEYQPQHF
TRBD2,16,TRBJ2-5,TRBV9,many,CASSSPGLAGGETQYF
NA,13,TRBJ2-6,TRBV24-1,few,CATSRKGPDVLTF
NA,15,TRBJ1-1,TRBV6-2/TRBV6-3,few,CASTVYGARYTEAFF
TRBD1,12,TRBJ1-1,TRBV5-4,NA,CASSSQGAEAFF
TRBD1,18,TRBJ2-7,TRBV15,NA,CATSRAHHPGQRTYEQYF
NA,12,TRBJ2-7,TRBV7-9,many,CASSLTGYEQYF
TRBD2,16,TRBJ2-3,TRBV18,few,CASSKAASGNTDTQYF
NA,14,TRBJ2-1,TRBV11-1,few,CASSLGDPSNEQFF
NA,14,TRBJ1-2,TRBV28,many,CASSLFTGSSGYTF
TRBD2,19,TRBJ2-3,TRBV28,few,CASSLPGLAGGPTTDTQYF
NA,11,TRBJ2-7,TRBV29-1,medium-sized,CSVWTAYEQYF
NA,16,TRBJ2-3,TRBV12-3/TRBV12-4,NA,CASSLGQGRSADTQYF
TRBD2,15,TRBJ2-7,TRBV28,NA,CASSPHPSGSGEQYF
NA,12,TRBJ2-2,TRBV7-9,many,CASSRGTGELFF
NA,13,TRBJ1-2,TRBV20-1,many,CSANLQGGYGYTF
NA,16,TRBJ2-5,TRBV27,NA,CASSSTGSYIQETQYF
NA,12,TRBJ2-1,TRBV28,NA,CASIGESDEQFF
NA,13,TRBJ2-7,TRBV5-1,NA,CASSFRGAYEQYF
NA,13,TRBJ1-1,TRBV5-1,NA,CASSYQSNTEAFF
TRBD2,14,TRBJ2-7,TRBV7-2,many,CASNSGRAAYEQYF
NA,15,TRBJ2-3,TRBV29-1,few,CSVSLLGGVQNTQYF
TRBD2,16,TRBJ2-1,TRBV27,NA,CASSWSGSSSYNEQFF
TRBD2,15,TRBJ2-7,TRBV7-3,NA,CASSPRLAGYYEQYF
NA,13,TRBJ1-2,TRBV12-3/TRBV12-4,NA,CASSFLRAYGYTF
TRBD2,14,TRBJ2-2,TRBV19,few,CASSIAGGTGELFF
TRBD1,13,TRBJ1-1,TRBV20-1,many,CSAGTAMNTEAFF
NA,12,TRBJ1-2,TRBV7-9,NA,CASRGITNGYTF
NA,12,TRBJ2-5,TRBV28,NA,CASSWRGETQYF
TRBD2,16,TRBJ2-2,TRBV12-3/TRBV12-4,few,CASSPAGGDNTGELFF
TRBD1,15,TRBJ2-7,TRBV6-5,NA,CASSYPAGGSYEQYF
NA,15,TRBJ2-7,TRBV7-9,NA,CASSLPGIPLGGQYF
NA,15,TRBJ2-7,TRBV19,NA,CASSTRPGIVYEQYF
NA,14,TRBJ2-5,TRBV18,few,CASSPGVSHGTQYF
NA,18,TRBJ1-6,TRBV4-1,few,CASSQNNPVSSYNSPLHF
NA,15,TRBJ2-5,TRBV18,NA,CASSPLEGSQETQYF
TRBD2,16,TRBJ2-1,TRBV4-1,many,CASSRARTSDYNEQFF
NA,13,TRBJ1-3,TRBV6-1,many,CASRDRAGNTIYF
NA,15,TRBJ2-1,TRBV7-9,many,CASSHSPIFRNEQFF
TRBD2,14,TRBJ2-3,TRBV7-2,NA,CASSRLAVGDTQYF
NA,15,TRBJ1-2,TRBV6-6,many,CASSWLGRSNYGYTF
NA,14,TRBJ2-7,TRBV11-2,NA,CASSLVGGSYEQYF
NA,12,TRBJ1-1,TRBV20-1,many,CSVREADTEAFF
NA,15,TRBJ2-5,TRBV2,few,CASSEGRYMEETQYF
NA,17,TRBJ1-2,TRBV11-2,few,CASSLPRGSSGNYGYTF
NA,15,TRBJ1-1,TRBV9,once,CASSVSYAGTTEAFF
NA,13,TRBJ2-3,TRBV5-4,NA,CASSFYGGDTQYF
TRBD2,11,TRBJ2-7,TRBV6-2/TRBV6-3,few,CASSTGGEQYF
NA,12,TRBJ2-1,TRBV7-6,few,CASSSDGNEQFF